Listed below are T cell receptor beta chains from one sample, sequenced in a study of OX40 agonist ivuxolimab in advanced cancers. Profiling relied on immunoSEQ multiplex PCR, and the TCRdb table lists in-frame clones only, not all of them. This sample yields about 72,000 clones, of which just over 85% are seen a single time; approximately 0.86% belongs to the top ten. The specimen comprised CD4+ or CD8+ T cells sorted from blood, sampled in a trial of the OX40 agonist ivuxolimab. The source of these receptors is an adult with an advanced solid tumor such as melanoma, head and neck, liver or kidney cancer. The CDR3 runs from the conserved cysteine through the conserved F or W. A D gene is named only where the DNA matches it firmly. Size values are once, few and many counts, or a class for expanded clones, and some rows have none.

D gene,V gene,J gene,clone size,CDR3 protein,CDR3 DNA
TRBD1,TRBV19,TRBJ1-2,NA,CASNAGQGRGYTF,TGTGCCAGTAATGCGGGACAGGGTCGTGGCTACACCTTC
TRBD2,TRBV5-6,TRBJ2-2,NA,CASSGAGTSGNTGELFF,TGTGCCAGCAGCGGGGCCGGGACTAGCGGCAACACCGGGGAGCTGTTTTTT
NA,TRBV5-5,TRBJ2-7,NA,CASSPEPGTFYEQYF,TGTGCCAGCAGCCCAGAGCCCGGGACCTTCTACGAGCAGTACTTC
NA,TRBV29-1,TRBJ1-2,few,CSVEESGADGYTF,TGCAGCGTTGAAGAATCGGGGGCGGATGGCTACACCTTC
TRBD2,TRBV15,TRBJ2-6,NA,CATSRYRTLAGGSGANVLTF,TGTGCCACCAGCAGATATAGGACACTAGCGGGAGGGTCTGGGGCCAACGTCCTGACTTTC
NA,TRBV5-1,TRBJ2-3,few,CASSLGAGATDTQYF,TGCGCCAGCAGCTTGGGGGCCGGGGCGACAGATACGCAGTATTTT
NA,TRBV7-9,TRBJ1-3,NA,CASSLGGSGNTIYF,TGTGCCAGCAGCCTGGGGGGCTCGGGAAACACCATATATTTT
TRBD1,TRBV5-1,TRBJ2-6,NA,CASRTGVSGANVLTF,TGCGCCAGCAGAACAGGGGTATCCGGGGCCAACGTCCTGACTTTC
NA,TRBV6-5,TRBJ2-2,NA,CASRPRAVSAGELFF,TGTGCCAGCAGGCCGCGGGCCGTATCCGCCGGGGAGCTGTTTTTT
NA,TRBV5-5,TRBJ2-2,once,CASSLASRAKTSNTGELFF,TGTGCCAGCAGCTTGGCCTCTCGCGCGAAAACTTCGAACACCGGGGAGCTGTTTTTT
NA,TRBV6-6,TRBJ1-4,NA,CASSYMASDEKLFF,TGTGCCAGCAGTTACATGGCGTCGGATGAAAAACTGTTTTTT
TRBD1,TRBV28,TRBJ1-5,NA,CASSFGTGYSNQPQHF,TGTGCCAGCAGTTTCGGGACAGGGTATAGCAATCAGCCCCAGCATTTT
TRBD2,TRBV19,TRBJ2-2,NA,CASSIALAGWADDGELFF,TGTGCCAGTAGTATAGCTCTAGCGGGATGGGCGGATGACGGGGAGCTGTTTTTT
TRBD1,TRBV5-1,TRBJ2-7,NA,CASSFDGTGLDEQYF,TGCGCCAGCAGCTTTGATGGGACAGGACTCGACGAGCAGTACTTC
TRBD2,TRBV7-9,TRBJ2-7,NA,CASSFREGEQYF,TGTGCCAGCAGCTTCAGGGAGGGGGAGCAGTACTTC
NA,TRBV5-1,TRBJ1-4,NA,CASSVRGAGSEKLFF,TGCGCCAGCAGCGTTCGGGGGGCCGGAAGTGAAAAACTGTTTTTT
TRBD2,TRBV5-1,TRBJ2-2,few,CASSFGLAGGPGELFF,TGCGCCAGCAGCTTCGGACTAGCGGGGGGCCCCGGGGAGCTGTTTTTT
TRBD1,TRBV30,TRBJ1-5,NA,CALGTGLGNQPQHF,TGTGCCCTAGGGACAGGGTTGGGCAATCAGCCCCAGCATTTT
TRBD1,TRBV13,TRBJ2-3,NA,CASSPRQGRDTQYF,TGTGCCAGCAGCCCAAGACAGGGGAGAGATACGCAGTATTTT
NA,TRBV7-9,TRBJ2-2,NA,CASSLTAVSGELFF,TGTGCCAGCAGCCTGACCGCGGTTTCCGGGGAGCTGTTTTTT
NA,TRBV28,TRBJ1-1,NA,CASSPPGYLGAEAFF,TGTGCCAGCAGTCCTCCGGGCTACCTAGGAGCTGAAGCTTTCTTT
TRBD1,TRBV18,TRBJ2-7,NA,CASSPGQGVVAQYF,TGTGCCAGCTCACCGGGACAGGGTGTAGTTGCGCAGTACTTC
TRBD1,TRBV6-6,TRBJ2-2,NA,CASSSGQFNGELFF,TGTGCCAGCAGTTCGGGACAGTTCAACGGGGAGCTGTTTTTT
TRBD1,TRBV5-1,TRBJ2-5,NA,CASSWGQAQETQYF,TGCGCCAGCAGCTGGGGACAGGCCCAAGAGACCCAGTACTTC
TRBD1,TRBV30,TRBJ1-6,NA,CAWSALDRVYNSPLHF,TGTGCCTGGAGTGCGCTTGACAGGGTGTATAATTCACCCCTCCACTTT
TRBD1,TRBV19,TRBJ2-1,NA,CASSIGRGNEQFF,TGTGCCAGTAGTATTGGCAGGGGGAATGAGCAGTTCTTC
NA,TRBV5-4,TRBJ2-7,NA,CASSPGTPTTKEQYF,TGTGCCAGCAGCCCCGGGACACCAACTACGAAGGAGCAGTACTTC
TRBD1,TRBV28,TRBJ2-3,NA,CASSMTGGFTDTQYF,TGTGCCAGCAGTATGACAGGGGGTTTCACAGATACGCAGTATTTT
NA,TRBV4-3,TRBJ2-7,NA,CASSQIHSSYEQYF,TGCGCCAGCAGCCAAATCCACAGTTCCTACGAGCAGTACTTC
TRBD1,TRBV7-9,TRBJ1-1,NA,CASSLEQGSEAFF,TGTGCCAGCAGCTTAGAACAGGGGTCTGAAGCTTTCTTT
NA,TRBV27,TRBJ2-5,NA,CASSFSRAETQYF,TGTGCCAGCAGTTTTTCAAGGGCGGAGACCCAGTACTTC
TRBD1,TRBV7-3,TRBJ1-1,few,CASSLQGGNEAFF,TGTGCCAGCAGCCTACAGGGGGGGAATGAAGCTTTCTTT
NA,TRBV7-3,TRBJ2-2,NA,CASSAVLGNTGELFF,TGTGCCAGCAGCGCCGTTTTGGGGAACACCGGGGAGCTGTTTTTT
TRBD1,TRBV5-1,TRBJ2-7,once,CASSQTGVEQYF,TGCGCCAGCAGCCAGACAGGGGTCGAGCAGTACTTC
NA,TRBV6-1,TRBJ1-5,NA,CASSDVQGSSNQPQHF,TGTGCCAGCAGTGATGTTCAGGGGTCTAGCAATCAGCCCCAGCATTTT
NA,TRBV6-6,TRBJ1-4,NA,CASSYSTGGIEKLFF,TGTGCCAGCAGTTACTCGACGGGTGGAATTGAAAAACTGTTTTTT
TRBD1,TRBV7-6,TRBJ1-1,NA,CASSAQGAREGGTEAFF,TGTGCCAGCAGCGCACAGGGGGCCCGGGAGGGTGGCACTGAAGCTTTCTTT
NA,TRBV30,TRBJ1-4,once,CAWSSLGGTNEKLFF,TGTGCCTGGAGTTCTCTCGGGGGGACTAATGAAAAACTGTTTTTT
NA,TRBV11-3,TRBJ2-3,NA,CASSSGRGARGTDTQYF,TGTGCCAGCAGCTCAGGGAGGGGGGCGCGGGGCACAGATACGCAGTATTTT
TRBD1,TRBV28,TRBJ1-1,NA,CASSPRPDRVEAFF,TGTGCCAGCAGTCCCCGACCGGACAGGGTTGAAGCTTTCTTT
TRBD1,TRBV6-5,TRBJ2-1,NA,CASSYRTGRNEQFF,TGTGCCAGCAGTTACAGGACAGGGAGAAATGAGCAGTTCTTC